The 2 T cell receptor beta chains in this list originate from one sample, sequenced in a study of cytomegalovirus exposure and HLA in healthy donors. Researchers ran the PCR with 60 Vbeta and 13 Jbeta primers. Measured with immunoSEQ multiplex PCR; TCRdb has only the in-frame clones, and not every one. This table has about 170,000 clones, 75% to 80% appearing once. The sequenced material came from PBMCs. These receptors were obtained from a woman aged 45-59 years in good health and CMV-seropositive.

The chain has TRBV7-8 and TRBJ2-6; 7 bases fit TRBD1. The V gene's germline CDR1 is SGHVS and CDR2 FQNEAQ. The CDR3 consists of 13 residues. CDR3 sequence (DNA): TGTGCAGGGGGCGGCTCTGGGGCCAACGTCCTGACTTTC. It is translated as CAGGGSGANVLTF.

This chain joins TRBV28 and TRBJ2-5; possibly TRBD1 for D (5 bases). Trimming stripped 5 bases from V and 5 bases from J, with 15 bases between. Looked up from germline, CDR1 is MDHEN and CDR2 is SYDVKM. The CDR3 has 14 amino acids. The CDR3 here is CASSNQGYGETQYF. Here the CDR3 DNA reads TGTGCCAGCAGTAATCAGGGTTATGGGGAGACCCAGTACTTC.